The entry below gives a single T cell receptor beta chain sequence along with its context. As handled by the study authors: Nucleated cell counts were estimated from reference gene primer amplification. The assay was immunoSEQ multiplex PCR, and TCRdb's table has in-frame clones only and misses some. The D gene and trimming were derived from the DNA, and the V and J assignments and clone size from that table. The data contain roughly 240,000 clones, almost 85% of them singletons. This sample is part of a study of blood T cell repertoires in COVID-19. Study-wide context: Sites across the United States, Italy and Spain contributed samples from acute and convalescent COVID-19. From T cells, B-cell-depleted T cells, or PBMCs came the material, which was cDNA or gDNA.

This CDR3 region has 16 residues. V dropped 3 bases and J dropped 2; count of bases not matched to a gene: 8. Germline CDR1 reads MNHEY; CDR2 reads SVGEGT. The specimen was peripheral blood. This receptor was obtained from a woman of 80 years or more with acute or convalescent COVID-19. This rearrangement joins TRBV6-2 or TRBV6-3 to TRBJ2-5; 8 nucleotides line up with TRBD1. The DNA of the CDR3 is TGTGCCAGCAGTTATACACAGGGGGGATTTCAAGAGACCCAGTACTTC. It is translated as CASSYTQGGFQETQYF.